This T cell receptor beta chain derives from a study of T cell responses to AZD1222 COVID-19 vaccine. Study-wide points: Nearly half of spike-specific TCRs reportedly go after variant regions that carry no mutations. Most donors were white British, females outnumbered males, and clonal diversity was possibly underestimated. Repertoire collection took place solely once the T cell response had peaked.

Libraries were prepared by immunoSEQ multiplex PCR; TCRdb keeps only in-frame clonotypes and omits some of them. In the table there are some 200,000 clones, 80% to 95% of which are singletons. As for this clone: The antigen remains undetermined.

This TCR derives from an adult in good health. The sample here was peripheral blood, taken on day 0 of AZD1222 vaccination.

CDR3 bases: TGCGCCAGCCGGCGGGAGGGCTACGGAAACACCATATATTTT. It translates to CASRREGYGNTIYF. V and J are TRBV10-2 and TRBJ1-3; D not certain. Germline V gene data show CDR1 as WSHSY and CDR2 as SAAADI. Trimming removed 8 bases from V and 4 bases from J, with 15 bases in between. This CDR3 is 14 amino acids long.